One sample yielded the 27 T cell receptor beta chains listed below, sequenced in a study of blood T cell repertoires in COVID-19 (dated by TCRdb to 2020 to 2021). Library construction relied on the immunoSEQ multiplex PCR assay. The immuneACCESS repertoire file appears here via TCRdb, limited to in-frame rearrangements. These files lack a portion of the clones; in checked studies, under half of the deficit traces to unresolved V genes, and the cause of the others is not known. This sample is represented by some 300,000 clones; around 92% of them were singletons. Jointly, the top ten make up under 3.5% of the sample. Sequencing used PBMCs or T cells enriched from blood (not recorded which). These receptors originate from a woman aged 45-65 years who had been exposed to COVID-19.

The genes are TRBV6-1 and TRBJ1-2, with D possibly being TRBD1 (6 bases). The V end was cut by 3 bases, the J end by 2 bases, with 16 bases between. CDR1 is MNHNS, CDR2 SASEGT, per germline. The CDR3 consists of 16 residues. CDR3 bases: TGTGCCAGCAGTGACCTGACCGGGACAAGAAACTATGGCTACACCTTC. Its translation is CASSDLTGTRNYGYTF.

The chain carries TRBV28 and TRBJ1-1, with 8 bases matching TRBD1. CDR1 is MDHEN, CDR2 SYDVKM, per germline. The junction had 9 bases not matched to a gene; V was cut back by 5 bases and J by 4 bases. The CDR3 has 15 residues. This CDR3 is CASSPDREEGTEAFF. CDR3 coding DNA: TGTGCCAGCAGTCCGGACAGGGAGGAGGGCACTGAAGCTTTCTTT.

The rearrangement joins TRBV28 to TRBJ2-3, with 8 nucleotides matching TRBD2. The junction had 11 bases not matched to a gene; V was cut back by 6 bases and J by 6 bases. The V gene's germline CDR1 is MDHEN and CDR2 SYDVKM. The CDR3 is 15 residues long. The DNA of the CDR3 is TGTGCCAGCAGCCCACTAGCGGAGAGCAAGGATACGCAGTATTTT. Protein sequence: CASSPLAESKDTQYF.

As to this clone: A junction boundary mismatches the germline segment, possibly from a read error. This chain uses TRBV30 with TRBJ1-2, with D unclear. Per the germline V gene, CDR1 is GTSNPN and CDR2 is SVGIG (reference sequence). The CDR3 is 13 amino acids. The CDR3 DNA reads TGTGCCTGGAGTGTAGGGCTCCGGACTCCTAAAGACTTC. It translates to CAWSVGLRTPKDF.

The chain combines TRBV4-1 with TRBJ1-2; D is undetermined. CDR3 length: 15 residues. Trimming removed 4 bases at V and 4 bases at J, with 16 bases between. CDR1 and CDR2 (germline): MGHRA, YSYEKL. The DNA of the CDR3 is TGCGCCAGCAGCCTTACCTCGGAGTCCCGCTATGGCTACACCTTC. Encoded protein: CASSLTSESRYGYTF.

V and J are TRBV7-9 and TRBJ1-6; D possibly corresponds to TRBD1 (5 bases). Germline assignment: CDR1 SEHNR and CDR2 FQNEAQ (reference sequence). The CDR3 covers 16 residues. With 6 bases removed from V and 7 bases from J, the gap between germline ends came to 19 bases. CDR3 nucleotides: TGTGCCAGCAGTGGGGGTGGAGGGGTAAAAAATTCACCCCTCCACTTT. As protein: CASSGGGGVKNSPLHF.

The chain uses TRBV30 and TRBJ1-6, with D perhaps matching TRBD1 (6 bases). This CDR3 spans 14 amino acids. V lost 3 bases to trimming and J lost 7 bases, with 13 bases between them. Germline CDR1 and CDR2: GTSNPN and SVGIG (reference sequence). DNA for the CDR3: TGTGCCTGGAGCTTACAGGGCTACAATTCACCCCTCCACTTT. This gives the protein CAWSLQGYNSPLHF. The whole variable domain, remainder taken from reference TRBV30 and TRBJ1-6, is SQTIHQWPATLVQPVGSPLSLECTVEGTSNPNLYWYRQAAGRGLQLLFYSVGIGQISSEVPQNLSASRPQDRQFILSSKKLLLSDSGFYLCAWSLQGYNSPLHFGNGTRLTVT.

The chain combines TRBV28 with TRBJ1-6; D unclear. In germline, CDR1 is MDHEN, CDR2 SYDVKM. V was pared by 1 base and J by 0 bases, with 10 bases between. The CDR3 consists of 17 residues. CDR3 nucleotides: TGTGCCAGCAGTTTATCCCTCACTGCCTCCTATAATTCACCCCTCCACTTT. Protein product: CASSLSLTASYNSPLHF.

The chain carries TRBV28 and TRBJ2-6; 7 bases agree with TRBD1. Per the germline V gene, CDR1 is MDHEN and CDR2 is SYDVKM. Trimming took 5 bases from V and 1 from J; bases not matched to a gene: 11. CDR3 length equals 18 residues. The CDR3 region is CASSPSTGSWSGANVLTF. Written as DNA, the CDR3 is TGTGCCAGCAGTCCCTCGACAGGGTCTTGGTCTGGGGCCAACGTCCTGACTTTC.

The chain recombines TRBV5-1 with TRBJ1-2; no definite D call. The V end lost 4 bases, the J end lost 6 bases, and 16 bases lay between the germline ends. This CDR3 contains 14 residues. In germline, CDR1 is SGHRS, CDR2 YFSETQ. The CDR3 sequence: CASSRDIGSDGYTF. The CDR3, as DNA: TGCGCCAGCAGCCGAGACATTGGGTCTGATGGCTACACCTTC.

The chain carries TRBV11-2 and TRBJ2-4; D uncertain. Trimming removed 2 bases at V and 6 bases at J, with 14 bases between. CDR1 is SGHAT and CDR2 is FQNNGV in the germline V gene. The CDR3 is 15 amino acids. The CDR3 bases are TGTGCCAGCAGCTTAATTGGTCAGGTCGGAAACATTCAGTACTTC. Amino acid sequence: CASSLIGQVGNIQYF.

This clone has more than one count but fewer than ten. The V gene is TRBV4-1, the J gene TRBJ2-7, with D unresolved. CDR1 and CDR2 (germline): MGHRA, YSYEKL. The CDR3 is 14 residues long. The V end was cut by 4 bases, the J end by 1 base, with 11 bases between. The CDR3 nucleotides read TGCGCCAGCAGCCCCCAAGAGGAGTCCTACGAGCAGTACTTC. Residues: CASSPQEESYEQYF.

V is TRBV30 and J is TRBJ2-6, with D maybe TRBD2 (5 bases). Germline CDR1 is GTSNPN and CDR2 is SVGIG (reference sequence). With 5 bases removed from V and 2 bases from J, the gap between germline ends came to 13 bases. The CDR3 is 15 amino acids. The CDR3 spells CAWGAGKAGANVLTF. As DNA, the CDR3 is TGTGCCTGGGGTGCGGGTAAGGCTGGGGCCAACGTCCTGACTTTC.

The chain recombines TRBV7-9 with TRBJ1-5; perhaps TRBD1 as D (6 bases). The CDR3 runs to 14 residues. With 1 base removed from V and 6 bases from J, the gap between germline ends came to 10 bases. Germline-derived CDR1 and CDR2 are SEHNR and FQNEAQ (reference sequence). The CDR3 loop reads CASSLEGVSQPQHF. CDR3 DNA: TGTGCCAGCAGCTTAGAGGGGGTTAGTCAGCCCCAGCATTTT.

This chain joins TRBV30 and TRBJ1-4, with 7 bases fitting TRBD1. The CDR3 is made up of 15 amino acids. CDR1 is GTSNPN, CDR2 SVGIG, per germline (reference sequence). V lost 0 bases and J lost 3; bases outside the gene matches: 4. Here the CDR3 reads CAWSVQTGANEKLFF. The CDR3 bases are TGTGCCTGGAGTGTACAAACAGGGGCTAATGAAAAACTGTTTTTT. Using reference TRBV30 and TRBJ1-4 for the parts outside the CDR3, the full variable domain is SQTIHQWPATLVQPVGSPLSLECTVEGTSNPNLYWYRQAAGRGLQLLFYSVGIGQISSEVPQNLSASRPQDRQFILSSKKLLLSDSGFYLCAWSVQTGANEKLFFGSGTQLSVL.

This clone was recorded a few times. The chain joins TRBV4-2 to TRBJ2-2, with 8 bases that match TRBD2. Germline trimming cut 4 bases from V and 5 bases from J; bases unmatched to any gene: 6. The CDR3 totals 15 residues. Germline V lookup: CDR1 LGHNA, CDR2 YNFKEQ. In DNA form, the CDR3 reads TGTGCCAGCAGCCCCCTAGCGGGCGGAACCGGGGAGCTGTTTTTT. Translation gives CASSPLAGGTGELFF.

Regarding this clone: At the DNA level, this CDR3 is encoded by other sequences in the same sample as well. V gene TRBV19 combines with J gene TRBJ1-5, with TRBD1 identical over 10 bases. The junction had 5 bases not matched to a gene; V was cut back by 4 bases and J by 2 bases. This CDR3 contains 16 residues. The germline V gene has CDR1 LNHDA and CDR2 SQIVND (reference sequence). CDR3 sequence (DNA): TGTGCCAGTAGTACCTCCGGGACAGGGGGCAATCAGCCCCAGCATTTT. Encoded protein: CASSTSGTGGNQPQHF. Full variable domain (remainder filled in from reference TRBV19 and TRBJ1-5): DGGITQSPKYLFRKEGQNVTLSCEQNLNHDAMYWYRQDPGQGLRLIYYSQIVNDFQKGDIAEGYSVSREKKESFPLTVTSAQKNPTAFYLCASSTSGTGGNQPQHFGDGTRLSIL.

The chain uses TRBV28 and TRBJ2-2; the D gene is possibly TRBD2 (6 bases). Trimming cost V 7 bases and J 0 bases, with 21 bases left between them. The germline CDR1 and CDR2 sequences are MDHEN and SYDVKM. This CDR3 has 18 amino acids. CDR3 coding DNA: TGTGCCAGCACCCCCCTGCGGGATTTCCCCGCGAACACCGGGGAGCTGTTTTTT. Its translation is CASTPLRDFPANTGELFF.

This clone showed up just a few times. This rearrangement joins TRBV18 to TRBJ2-2, with 7 nucleotides matching TRBD1. Losses at the gene ends were 1 base for V and 5 bases for J; bases not matched to a gene: 1. The CDR3 sequence is 14 residues long. CDR1 is KGHSH and CDR2 is LQKENI in the germline V gene. The CDR3 is CASSPQQGTGELFF. The CDR3 DNA reads as TGTGCCAGCTCACCACAACAGGGGACCGGGGAGCTGTTTTTT.

The chain employs TRBV5-5 and TRBJ1-2; TRBD1 aligns across 8 bases. Unmatched junction bases numbered 11, after V lost 4 bases and J lost 9 bases. CDR3 length: 14 amino acids. Germline loops: CDR1 SGHKS, CDR2 YYEKEE (reference sequence). In DNA form, the CDR3 reads TGTGCCAGCAGCCCAGGGGGCCCGGAGGAAAGCTACACCTTC. Protein product: CASSPGGPEESYTF.

The table lists this clone with a count of one. The rearrangement joins TRBV6-1 to TRBJ1-5; the D gene is possibly TRBD1 (6 bases). Trimming removed 0 bases from V and 6 bases from J, with 9 bases in between. This CDR3 contains 14 residues. Per germline, CDR1 MNHNS and CDR2 SASEGT. The DNA for the CDR3 is TGTGCCAGCAGTGAAGCGCAGGGGAGTCAGCCCCAGCATTTT. It yields the protein CASSEAQGSQPQHF.

V is TRBV19 and J is TRBJ2-2, with D hard to call. The CDR3 sequence is 14 residues long. V was pared by 7 bases and J by 0 bases, with 9 bases between. Germline CDR1 is LNHDA and CDR2 is SQIVND (reference sequence). CDR3 sequence: CASKQQSNTGELFF. CDR3 coding DNA: TGTGCCAGTAAGCAACAGTCGAACACCGGGGAGCTGTTTTTT.

The chain couples TRBV6-5 to TRBJ2-5; 9 bases align to TRBD2. The CDR3 covers 16 residues. The ends lost 4 bases at V and 1 base at J; junction bases unmatched: 7. Germline V gives CDR1 MNHEY, CDR2 SVGAGI. The CDR3 DNA follows: TGTGCCAGCAGTTCCTCCCCTAGCGGGGCCCAAGAGACCCAGTACTTC. Translation: CASSSSPSGAQETQYF.

V usage is TRBV6-5 and J usage is TRBJ1-4; 7 bases line up with TRBD1. The CDR3 spans 15 residues. Germline loops: CDR1 MNHEY, CDR2 SVGAGI. The ends lost 5 bases at V and 7 bases at J; junction bases unmatched: 10. The CDR3: CASSPQGGAGEKLFF. DNA for the CDR3: TGTGCCAGCAGTCCCCAGGGGGGCGCGGGTGAAAAACTGTTTTTT.

The gene calls are TRBV3-1 (or the pseudogene TRBV3-2) and TRBJ1-2; D is unresolved. CDR1 and CDR2 (germline): LGHDT, YNNKEL (reference sequence). Trimming shortened V by 2 bases and J by 5 bases, and 12 bases separated the two germline ends. The CDR3 loop spans 14 amino acids. The CDR3 DNA sequence: TGTGCCAGCAGCCAAACGGGAGGACCATATGGCTACACCTTC. Its translation: CASSQTGGPYGYTF.

As DNA, the CDR3 is TGTGCCAGCAGTTCGGGGCAGGGGGCGGGACTGTTTTTT. Protein: CASSSGQGAGLFF. V and J are TRBV12-3 or TRBV12-4 and TRBJ1-4; 8 nucleotides line up with TRBD1. The ends lost 4 bases at V and 13 bases at J; junction bases unmatched: 8. The CDR3 sequence is 13 residues long.

The CDR3 sequence is CATSNEYRERKTQYF. CDR3 nucleotides: TGTGCCACCAGCAATGAGTACAGGGAGCGAAAGACCCAGTACTTC. The V and J genes are TRBV15 and TRBJ2-5; D possibly corresponds to TRBD1 (6 bases). The germline V gene encodes CDR1 LNHNV and CDR2 YYDKDF (reference sequence). The V gene lost 4 bases and the J gene lost 6 bases, with 18 bases spanning the gap. The CDR3 extends over 15 amino acids.